The 20 T cell receptor beta chains below come from one sample, sequenced in a study of blood T cell repertoires in COVID-19. Here immunoSEQ multiplex PCR was the method, and the copy in TCRdb shows in-frame clones only, minus some. The data show 90,000 or so clones, around 86% seen once. Material: peripheral blood. These receptors were collected from a man aged 55 to 70 with COVID-19, enrolled during active disease.

The CDR3 nucleotides read TGTGCCAGCAGATCCGGGACAGGGGAAGAGACCCAGTACTTC. Its protein is CASRSGTGEETQYF. The rearrangement uses TRBV11-3 and TRBJ2-5, with 10 bases fitting TRBD1. The V and J ends lost 6 bases and 3 bases, in that order; junction bases with no gene match: 4. Germline V lookup: CDR1 SGHNT, CDR2 YENEEA. CDR3 size: 14 residues.

J is TRBJ2-3 and V is TRBV3-1 (or the pseudogene TRBV3-2); D possibly corresponds to TRBD1 (5 bases). Trimming took 4 bases from V and 3 from J, leaving 5 bases between them. The CDR3 covers 12 residues. Germline V gives CDR1 LGHDT, CDR2 YNNKEL (reference sequence). This CDR3 reads CASSPGTDTQYF. The CDR3 region has the DNA TGTGCCAGCAGCCCAGGGACAGATACGCAGTATTTT.

The rearrangement joins TRBV20-1 to TRBJ1-2, with D possibly being TRBD1 (5 bases). The CDR3 sequence is 13 residues long. Germline V lookup: CDR1 DFQATT, CDR2 SNEGSKA (reference sequence). The ends were cut back, 3 bases at V and 4 bases at J, with 12 bases in the middle. The CDR3 sequence is CSASTQGGYGYTF. The DNA of the CDR3 is TGCAGTGCTAGTACCCAGGGAGGCTATGGCTACACCTTC.

The chain couples TRBV28 to TRBJ2-7; D gene unclear. The CDR3 is made up of 12 amino acids. CDR1 and CDR2 from the germline V gene are MDHEN and SYDVKM. V was cut by 5 bases and J by 0 bases, with 5 bases left in between. The CDR3 DNA reads TGTGCCAGCAGTCTGAGCTCCTACGAGCAGTACTTC. Translating gives CASSLSSYEQYF.

V gene TRBV5-1 combines with J gene TRBJ2-1; TRBD1 matches at 7 bases. The CDR3 sequence is 15 residues long. The ends lost 4 bases at V and 13 bases at J; junction bases unmatched: 17. CDR1 and CDR2 from the germline V gene are SGHRS and YFSETQ. CDR3: CASSPVQGDPKSQFF. The DNA for the CDR3 is TGCGCCAGCAGCCCGGTTCAGGGGGACCCTAAATCACAGTTCTTC.

CDR3 sequence: CASSLGQGANIQYF. Here the CDR3 DNA reads TGTGCCAGCAGCTTGGGACAGGGGGCAAACATTCAGTACTTC. This chain uses TRBV13 with TRBJ2-4; 12 positions match TRBD1. Germline V lookup: CDR1 PRHDT, CDR2 FYEKMQ (reference sequence). The V gene end was trimmed by 3 bases and the J gene end by 6 bases; junction bases not matched to a gene: 0. There are 14 residues in the CDR3.

This chain connects TRBV10-1 to TRBJ1-2; 7 bases align to TRBD1. Germline assignment: CDR1 WNHNN and CDR2 SYGVQD (reference sequence). With 2 bases clipped from V and 5 bases from J, the junction kept 5 bases outside the gene matches. This CDR3 is 14 amino acids long. The CDR3, as DNA: TGCGCCAGCAGTGAGGGAGGGACAGCTTATGGCTACACCTTC. Translating gives CASSEGGTAYGYTF.

The gene calls are TRBV3-1 (or the pseudogene TRBV3-2) and TRBJ2-7; no clear D. The CDR3 is 15 amino acids. Looked up from germline, CDR1 is LGHDT and CDR2 is YNNKEL (reference sequence). V was pared by 0 bases and J by 2 bases, with 11 bases between. CDR3 loop: CASSQDRKEPYEQYF. CDR3 nucleotides: TGTGCCAGCAGCCAAGATAGGAAGGAGCCCTACGAGCAGTACTTC.

The chain has TRBV6-1 and TRBJ2-5; tentatively, D is TRBD1 (6 bases). The CDR3 runs 16 residues. In germline, CDR1 is MNHNS, CDR2 SASEGT. V shed 3 bases and J shed 2 bases, with 16 bases lying between them. This CDR3 is CASSEALAGTQETQYF. The CDR3 nucleotides are TGTGCCAGCAGTGAGGCACTGGCAGGGACACAAGAGACCCAGTACTTC.

The table lists this clone with a count of one. The genes are TRBV18 and TRBJ2-1; 11 nucleotides match TRBD2. The CDR3 runs 15 residues. The germline V gene encodes CDR1 KGHSH and CDR2 LQKENI. The junction had 5 bases not matched to a gene; V was cut back by 3 bases and J by 7 bases. The CDR3 region has the DNA TGTGCCAGCTCACCTCTAGCGGGAGGAGGGAATGAGCAGTTCTTC. This translates into CASSPLAGGGNEQFF.

The chain links TRBV4-1 to TRBJ1-5, with D possibly matching TRBD1 (5 bases). V shed 3 bases and J shed 9 bases, with 12 bases lying between them. Germline lookup yields CDR1 MGHRA and CDR2 YSYEKL. CDR3 length: 13 amino acids. Here the CDR3 reads CASSQREGPPQHF. For the CDR3, the DNA is TGCGCCAGCAGCCAGAGGGAGGGGCCGCCCCAGCATTTT.

The chain joins TRBV6-6 to TRBJ2-7; 7 bases agree with TRBD2. The length of the CDR3 is 13 residues. V was clipped by 8 bases and J by 3 bases; unmatched bases: 7. Germline CDR1 reads MNHNY; CDR2 reads SVGAGI (reference sequence). The CDR3 reads CASSRREDYEQYF. For the CDR3, the DNA is TGTGCCAGCTCCCGACGGGAGGACTACGAGCAGTACTTC.

The sample holds one count of this clone. V usage is TRBV7-6 and J usage is TRBJ2-2; 9 bases map to TRBD1. Germline trimming cut 6 bases from V and 3 bases from J; bases unmatched to any gene: 8. CDR1 is SGHVS and CDR2 is FNYEAQ in the germline V gene. This CDR3 region has 16 residues. The chain's CDR3 is CASSRETGGDTGELFF. CDR3 nucleotides: TGTGCCAGCAGTCGAGAGACAGGGGGTGACACCGGGGAGCTGTTTTTT.

This chain joins TRBV5-1 and TRBJ2-5; weak D call: TRBD2 (8 bases). The germline CDR1 and CDR2 sequences are SGHRS and YFSETQ. V was trimmed by 4 bases and J by 5 bases, leaving 24 bases between them. This CDR3 comprises 17 residues. The CDR3 coding sequence is TGCGCCAGCAGCCAATCGACGGGAGGGGGCAATCTGGAGACCCAGTACTTC. Its protein is CASSQSTGGGNLETQYF. The whole variable domain, remainder taken from reference TRBV5-1 and TRBJ2-5, is KAGVTQTPRYLIKTRGQQVTLSCSPISGHRSVSWYQQTPGQGLQFLFEYFSETQRNKGNFPGRFSGRQFSNSRSEMNVSTLELGDSALYLCASSQSTGGGNLETQYFGPGTRLLVL.

The V and J genes are TRBV12-3 or TRBV12-4 and TRBJ2-7; D is possibly TRBD1 (5 bases). CDR3 size: 12 residues. V was cut by 0 bases and J by 13 bases, with 13 bases left in between. The CDR3 sequence: CASSLAGQVRYF. Here the CDR3 DNA reads TGTGCCAGCAGTTTAGCGGGGCAGGTTCGTTACTTC.

V is TRBV7-3 and J is TRBJ2-3, with D perhaps TRBD2 (7 bases). Germline V gene data show CDR1 as SGHTA and CDR2 as FQGTGA. The CDR3 is 16 amino acids. V was cut by 5 bases and J by 5 bases, with 20 bases left in between. The CDR3 bases are TGTGCCAGCAGCCTTAACTCCGGGGGAGGGGGAGATACGCAGTATTTT. This encodes CASSLNSGGGGDTQYF.

The rearrangement links TRBV28 to TRBJ1-1, with D uncertain. The ends were cut back, 2 bases at V and 8 bases at J, with 6 bases in the middle. Per the germline V gene, CDR1 is MDHEN and CDR2 is SYDVKM. This CDR3 is 11 amino acids long. This chain's CDR3 is CASSLGREAFF. In DNA, the CDR3 is TGTGCCAGCAGTTTAGGCAGGGAAGCTTTCTTT.

The CDR3, as DNA: TGTGCCAGCAGCCCGGGACTAGCGGGACCTGACGAGCAGTACTTC. Translated: CASSPGLAGPDEQYF. The rearrangement joins TRBV7-9 to TRBJ2-7; 13 bases line up with TRBD2. Germline V gene sequence: CDR1 SEHNR, CDR2 FQNEAQ (reference sequence). After removal of 5 bases from V and 5 bases from J, the junction contained 6 bases not matched to a gene. The CDR3 has 15 residues.

The V and J genes are TRBV6-5 and TRBJ1-3; 9 bases line up with TRBD1. CDR1 is MNHEY and CDR2 is SVGAGI in the germline V gene. J was trimmed by 0 bases and V by 6 bases; bases with no gene match: 3. The CDR3 consists of 15 residues. The DNA for the CDR3 is TGTGCCAGCAGGACAGGGGGTAGCTCTGGAAACACCATATATTTT. Its protein is CASRTGGSSGNTIYF.

The V call is TRBV28, the J call TRBJ2-5, with 9 bases lining up with TRBD2. The CDR3 covers 16 residues. V was clipped by 6 bases and J by 2 bases; unmatched bases: 10. The germline CDR1 and CDR2 sequences are MDHEN and SYDVKM. CDR3 sequence: CASRFAAAGGQETQYF. The CDR3 coding sequence is TGTGCCAGCAGGTTTGCAGCAGCGGGAGGACAAGAGACCCAGTACTTC.